This T cell receptor beta chain originates from a study of blood T cells in healthy people across ages (dated by TCRdb to 2014 to 2015). Turning to the overall study: Template switching captured roughly one uniquely barcoded TCR beta cDNA molecule per two T cells in model experiments. Age-related changes in TCR beta repertoire diversity were measured in the study by deep sequencing normalized with unique cDNA molecular identifiers. Four age groups were formed from the donors: young (average 16 years), middle-aged (more than 35), aged (about 68) and long-lived (around 82). To avoid experimental bias, donors of different ages were distributed randomly across sequencing lanes. The study analyzed two additional independent replicas of 1 million unique cDNA reads from the same blood draw for two donors, one aged 18 to 29 and one aged 80 or older. Study-level results and caveats: Donor CMV infection status was unknown, potentially confounding age-related changes in expanded clonotypes. Compared with the aged group, the long-lived group had more naive CD4+ T cells, fewer expanded clones and increased TCR diversity, suggesting age selection. Estimates of total diversity based on one million sequenced T cells were considered lower bounds and underestimates. Because profiling used bulk unsorted PBMCs, naive and antigen-experienced compartments could not be compared conclusively. There was a strong correlation between observed TCR beta diversity and the percentage of naive T cells measured by flow cytometry. As age increased, observed TCR beta diversity per million T cells dropped in a roughly linear way, and a significant reduction was already evident by age about 40.

Library preparation employed 5' RACE. Instrument used: Illumina HiSeq 2500. A second PCR of roughly 6 to 12 cycles was run with a J-beta primer mix and a sample-barcoded 5' primer. A unique molecular identifier was introduced onto each TCR beta cDNA molecule by a template-switch 5' adaptor carrying 12 random nucleotides. Each sample yielded at least 3 million CDR3-containing paired-end reads. The Mint cDNA synthesis kit, primed by a TRBC-specific oligonucleotide, was used to synthesize first-strand cDNA from all RNA. Following uracil-DNA glycosylase treatment, a first 18-cycle PCR with universal primers M1SS and BC2_uni_R was performed on all cDNA. In the source study's methods: Normalization of each sample was performed by random selection of 1 million high-quality reads, each carrying a distinct molecular identifier. Reads with shared molecular identifiers were discarded instead of being binned into consensus sequences. MiTCR, run with a Q25 quality threshold and the strictest error-elimination algorithm, handled CDR3 identification, clonotype clustering and error correction. A nonparametric unseen species model with Euler transformation was used to estimate a lower bound on total TCR beta diversity. The public reads were reanalyzed by TCRdb: fastp trimming at Q25, MiXCR alignment, in-frame beta chains only. Each CDR3 protein gets just one entry, which takes the most common genes and DNA from the rows behind it. The V and J calls and clone size are TCRdb's, not the authors'. This sample lists more than 1,400,000 distinct CDR3 sequences; around 42% were detected once. The ten biggest clones cover roughly 7.7% of the sample.

The germline V gene (reference sequence) yields MNHNY for CDR1 and SVGAGI for CDR2. Including cysteine and phenylalanine, the CDR3 has 10 amino acids. This entry keeps only the CDR3 DNA: 30 bases, framed from base 1. The V and J ends are trimmed by 6 bases and 8 bases, leaving 5 bases between them. A word on this clonotype: Its antigen is not yet known. Base qualities are not provided; no much larger clone lies one nucleotide away.

Donors were a few dozen systemically healthy Caucasian individuals from Russia aged roughly 6 to 95 years. Approximately 9.3 milliliters of peripheral blood were collected from each donor into EDTA-treated Vacutainer tubes. PBMCs were isolated by Ficoll-Paque density-gradient centrifugation, with at least 7 million obtained per sample. Trizol reagent was used to extract total RNA from the PBMCs, yielding at least 6 micrograms per sample. The percentages of naive CD45RAhigh/CD27high T cells were determined by flow cytometry on a PBMC aliquot from every donor. The chain couples TRBV6-6 to TRBJ2-1; the D gene remains uncertain. The sequenced material came from blood. This receptor was taken from a young woman in good health. The CDR3 region reads CASSSHEQFF. The nucleotides read TGTGCCAGCAGCAGCCATGAGCAGTTCTTC.